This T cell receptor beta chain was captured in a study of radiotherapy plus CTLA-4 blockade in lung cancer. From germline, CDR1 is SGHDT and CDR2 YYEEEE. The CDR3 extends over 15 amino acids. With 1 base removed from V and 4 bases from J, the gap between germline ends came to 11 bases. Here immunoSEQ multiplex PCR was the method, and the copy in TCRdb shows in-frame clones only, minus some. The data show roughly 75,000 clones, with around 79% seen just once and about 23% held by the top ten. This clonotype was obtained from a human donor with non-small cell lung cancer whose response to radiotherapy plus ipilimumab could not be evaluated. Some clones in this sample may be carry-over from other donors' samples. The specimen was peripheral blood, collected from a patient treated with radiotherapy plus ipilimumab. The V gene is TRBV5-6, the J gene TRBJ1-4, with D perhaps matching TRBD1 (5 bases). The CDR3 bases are TGTGCCAGCAGCTTGTTGCAGGGTATTAATGAAAAACTGTTTTTT. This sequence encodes CASSLLQGINEKLFF.